This is a list of T cell receptor beta chains from one sample in a study of tumor-infiltrating lymphocytes in primary liver carcinoma. One entry per CDR3 protein results from TCRdb running MiXCR on the multiplex PCR reads. The sample shows about 210,000 distinct CDR3 sequences, around 81% of them seen only once. The sequenced sample consisted of tumor tissue from primary liver carcinoma. The receptors shown here come from a man aged 35 to 55 with primary liver carcinoma and hepatitis B virus infection. Each CDR3 is given with its conserved first and last residue. The D gene is left open where the match is weak. Rows give clone size only sometimes, using once, few, many, or a class for an expanded clone.

v_gene: TRBV6-5; d_gene: TRBD2; j_gene: TRBJ2-3; abundance: NA; CDR3aa: CASNTGLARTDTQYF; CDR3nt: TGTGCCAGCAACACAGGACTAGCAAGAACAGATACGCAGTATTTT
v_gene: TRBV4-3; d_gene: NA; j_gene: TRBJ2-7; abundance: NA; CDR3aa: CASSHRSTIYEQYF; CDR3nt: TGCGCCAGCAGCCATCGCTCTACCATCTACGAGCAGTATTTC
v_gene: TRBV29-1; d_gene: TRBD1; j_gene: TRBJ1-1; abundance: NA; CDR3aa: CRVAPGQGMGTEAFF; CDR3nt: TGCAGGGTGGCCCCGGGACAGGGCATGGGCACTGAAGCTTTCTTT
v_gene: TRBV4-2; d_gene: TRBD2; j_gene: TRBJ2-7; abundance: medium-sized; CDR3aa: CASSQDSGRDNEQYF; CDR3nt: TGTGCCAGCAGCCAAGATAGCGGGAGGGACAACGAGCAGTACTTC
v_gene: TRBV6-5; d_gene: NA; j_gene: TRBJ2-2; abundance: NA; CDR3aa: CASSYMADAGELFF; CDR3nt: TGTGCCAGCAGTTACATGGCGGACGCCGGGGAGCTATTTTTT
v_gene: TRBV12-3/TRBV12-4; d_gene: NA; j_gene: TRBJ2-5; abundance: NA; CDR3aa: CASSSWTVVGTQYF; CDR3nt: TGTGCCAGCAGTTCATGGACAGTCGTTGGGACCCAGTACTTC
v_gene: TRBV7-3; d_gene: NA; j_gene: TRBJ2-1; abundance: NA; CDR3aa: CASRLGPNSYNEQFF; CDR3nt: TGTGCCAGCAGGTTAGGCCCGAACTCCTACAATGAGCAGTTCTTC
v_gene: TRBV4-3; d_gene: NA; j_gene: TRBJ1-2; abundance: once; CDR3aa: CTRSQPGTGNGYTF; CDR3nt: TGCACCAGGAGCCAACCCGGGACGGGGAATGGCTACACCTTC
v_gene: TRBV14; d_gene: TRBD2; j_gene: TRBJ2-1; abundance: NA; CDR3aa: CGSNALAGWVNNEQFF; CDR3nt: TGTGGCAGCAATGCCCTAGCGGGATGGGTAAACAATGAGCAGTTCTTC
v_gene: TRBV11-2; d_gene: NA; j_gene: TRBJ1-4; abundance: NA; CDR3aa: CASSLGATVNEKQLF; CDR3nt: TGTGCCAGCAGCTTAGGGGCCACCGTGAATGAAAAACAGTTATTT